This T cell receptor beta chain was recorded in a study of blood T cells in healthy people across ages (dated by TCRdb to about 2015). Looking at the study overall: In model experiments, roughly one uniquely barcoded TCR beta cDNA molecule per two T cells was captured by template switching. To track age-related changes in TCR beta repertoire diversity, the study relied on deep sequencing normalized with unique cDNA molecular identifiers. Donors were grouped into four age groups: young (average approximately 15 years), middle-aged (around 39), aged (approximately 67) and long-lived (roughly 80). Donors of different ages were randomly distributed across sequencing lanes to avoid experimental bias. Using the same blood draw, the study looked at two additional independent replicas of 1 million unique cDNA reads for two donors, one aged 18 to 30 and the other aged 80 or older.

Worth noting for this clonotype: Its antigen is not yet known. The record has no base qualities; no much larger clone is one base away.

The donors were under 40 Caucasian individuals from Russia, aged roughly 6 to 90 years, who were systemically healthy. Approximately 10 milliliters of peripheral blood were collected from each donor into EDTA-treated Vacutainer tubes. PBMCs were isolated by Ficoll-Paque density-gradient centrifugation, with at least 7 million obtained per sample. Total RNA was extracted from PBMCs with Trizol reagent, with at least 6 micrograms obtained per sample. For every donor, an aliquot of PBMCs went through flow cytometry to measure the percentages of naive CD45RAhigh/CD27high T cells. Library creation used 5' RACE. Instrument on record: Illumina HiSeq 2500. A second roughly 7 to 11 cycle PCR used a sample-barcoded 5' primer and a J-beta primer mix. A template-switch 5' adaptor carrying 12 random nucleotides introduced a unique molecular identifier onto each TCR beta cDNA molecule. Each sample yielded at least 3 million CDR3-containing paired-end reads. First-strand cDNA was synthesized from all RNA with the Mint cDNA synthesis kit, primed by a TRBC-specific oligonucleotide. After uracil-DNA glycosylase treatment, a first 18-cycle PCR used universal primers M1SS and BC2_uni_R on all cDNA. The study's processing was this. For normalization, 1 million high-quality reads, each with a distinct molecular identifier, were randomly selected from each sample. Instead of being binned into consensus sequences, reads with shared molecular identifiers were discarded. CDR3 identification, clonotype clustering and error correction used MiTCR with a Q25 quality threshold and the strictest error-elimination algorithm. A nonparametric unseen species model with Euler transformation was used to estimate a lower bound on total TCR beta diversity. TCRdb ran its own pipeline on the public reads, namely fastp trimming at Q25 and MiXCR clone calling, and kept in-frame beta chains. Every entry covers one CDR3 protein and lists the most common genes and DNA from its rows. Clone size and V and J calls follow TCRdb, not the original study. The sample data list around 690,000 distinct CDR3 sequences, and roughly 53% of these were observed just once. The ten largest make up 30% to 45% of the sample.

What the authors observed across the whole study: A strong correlation was found between observed TCR beta diversity and the percentage of naive T cells measured by flow cytometry. Estimates of total diversity based on one million sequenced T cells were considered lower bounds and underestimates. Bulk unsorted PBMC profiling prevented conclusive comparison of naive and antigen-experienced compartments. Because donor CMV infection status was unknown, age-related changes in expanded clonotypes were potentially confounded. Compared with the aged group, the long-lived group had more naive CD4+ T cells, fewer expanded clones and increased TCR diversity, a pattern suggesting age selection. As age increased, observed TCR beta diversity per million T cells dropped in a roughly linear way, and a significant reduction was already evident by age around 41.

Including cysteine and phenylalanine, the CDR3 has 15 amino acids. The read is trimmed to its CDR3 DNA, 45 bases read in frame from base 1. The junction shows trimming of 4 bases on V and 6 bases on J, plus 16 bases between the germline ends. CDR1 and CDR2 (SGHRS, YFSETQ) derive from the germline V gene. Sequenced sample: blood. The chain links TRBV5-1 with TRBJ2-2, and possibly TRBD2, on 5 matching bases. The receptor was isolated from a man in his sixties in good health. The CDR3: CASSADPSIPGELFF. The DNA sequence follows: TGCGCCAGCAGCGCCGACCCTAGCATCCCCGGGGAGCTGTTTTTT.